This T cell receptor (beta chain) was identified during a study of T-cell reconstitution after alpha-beta-depleted transplantation in children. The germline gives CDR1 SQVTM, CDR2 ANQGSEA. The V end lost 6 bases, the J end lost 1 base, and 18 bases lay between the germline ends. This CDR3 has 15 amino acids. Unique molecular identifiers were incorporated into the prepared TCRbeta library. TCRdb reprocessed the PCR reads with MiXCR, giving one entry per CDR3 protein. The table lists nearly 400,000 distinct CDR3 sequences, roughly 22% of them singletons. This clonotype was obtained from a human donor who donated a stem cell graft to a child with acute myeloid leukemia. The material sequenced was PBMCs from the stem cell graft donor, taken from the stem cell graft. The chain uses TRBV29-1 and TRBJ1-1; possibly TRBD1 for D (5 bases). This CDR3 reads CSVGQGGQANTEAFF. CDR3 coding DNA: TGCAGCGTCGGGCAGGGAGGGCAGGCGAACACTGAAGCTTTCTTT.